This T cell receptor beta chain was identified during a study of T cells in Graves' hyperthyroidism and ophthalmopathy. The study's findings and limits: It was a median approximately 6.9 months before onset that the model predicted ophthalmopathy.

In this sample, this clonotype turned up a few times. Its antigen is not known. CDR3 length: 16 residues. After removal of 8 bases from V and 6 bases from J, the junction contained 10 bases not matched to a gene. Amplified TCR beta CDR3 regions derived from RNA transcripts. HTBI primers drove first-round RT-PCR of the TCR CDR3. TCRdb reanalysed the multiplex PCR reads using MiXCR and keeps one entry per CDR3 protein. The profile covers around 380,000 distinct CDR3 sequences, with roughly 13% appearing a single time and less than 25% taken by the ten largest. This chain uses TRBV12-3 or TRBV12-4 with TRBJ2-7, with TRBD2 matching 16 bases. Sequences were obtained from blood. The sequence was obtained from a man aged 25-45 years with Graves' hyperthyroidism that later progressed to Graves' ophthalmopathy. The CDR3 is CASGGTSGGARAEQYF. CDR3 sequence (DNA): TGTGCCAGCGGCGGGACTAGCGGGGGGGCCCGGGCCGAGCAGTACTTC.